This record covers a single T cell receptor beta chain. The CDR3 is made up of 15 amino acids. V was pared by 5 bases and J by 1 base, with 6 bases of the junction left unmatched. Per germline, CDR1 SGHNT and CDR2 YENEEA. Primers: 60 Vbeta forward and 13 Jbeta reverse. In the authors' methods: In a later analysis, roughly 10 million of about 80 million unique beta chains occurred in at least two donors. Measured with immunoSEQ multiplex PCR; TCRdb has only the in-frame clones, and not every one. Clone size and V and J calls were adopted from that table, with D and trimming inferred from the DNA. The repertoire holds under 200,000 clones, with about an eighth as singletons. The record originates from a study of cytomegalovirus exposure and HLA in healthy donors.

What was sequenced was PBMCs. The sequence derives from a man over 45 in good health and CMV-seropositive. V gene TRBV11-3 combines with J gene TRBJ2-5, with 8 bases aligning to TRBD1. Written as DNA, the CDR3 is TGTGCCAGCAGCATGGGACAGGCTGCCCAAGAGACCCAGTACTTC. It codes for CASSMGQAAQETQYF.